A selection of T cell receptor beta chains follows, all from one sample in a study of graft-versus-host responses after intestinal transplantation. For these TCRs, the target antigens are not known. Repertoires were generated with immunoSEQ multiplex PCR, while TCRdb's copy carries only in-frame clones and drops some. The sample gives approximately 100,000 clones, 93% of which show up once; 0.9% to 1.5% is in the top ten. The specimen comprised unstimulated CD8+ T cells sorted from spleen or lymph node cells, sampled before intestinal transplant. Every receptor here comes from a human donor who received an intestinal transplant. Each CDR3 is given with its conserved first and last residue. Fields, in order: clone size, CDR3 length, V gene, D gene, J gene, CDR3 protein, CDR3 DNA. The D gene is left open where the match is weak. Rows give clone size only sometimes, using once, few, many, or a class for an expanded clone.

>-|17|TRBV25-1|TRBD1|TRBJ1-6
CASSAIGSTGYNSPLHF
TGTGCCAGCAGTGCTATAGGCTCGACAGGGTATAATTCACCCCTCCACTTT
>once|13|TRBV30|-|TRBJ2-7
CAWRMGTGDEQYF
TGTGCCTGGAGGATGGGGACTGGGGACGAGCAGTACTTC
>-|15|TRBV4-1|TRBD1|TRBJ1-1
CASSSGTEGSTEAFF
TGCGCCAGCAGCTCTGGGACAGAAGGGAGCACTGAAGCTTTCTTT
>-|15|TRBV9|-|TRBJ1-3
CASSVSDLSGNTIYF
TGTGCCAGCAGCGTGTCAGACCTCTCTGGAAACACCATATATTTT
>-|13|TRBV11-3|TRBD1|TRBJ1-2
CASSLGQGGGYTF
TGTGCCAGCAGCTTAGGACAGGGAGGTGGCTACACCTTC
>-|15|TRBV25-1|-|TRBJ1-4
CASSEGFTGKEKLFF
TGTGCCAGCAGTGAAGGATTTACAGGGAAGGAAAAACTGTTTTTT
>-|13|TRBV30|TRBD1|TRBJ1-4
CARFTGAAEKLFF
TGTGCCCGCTTCACAGGGGCTGCGGAAAAACTGTTTTTT
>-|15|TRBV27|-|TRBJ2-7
CASSVGGDRWDEQYF
TGTGCCAGCAGTGTAGGGGGGGACAGGTGGGACGAGCAGTACTTC
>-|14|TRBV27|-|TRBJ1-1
CASSQGQENTEAFF
TGTGCCAGCAGTCAGGGGCAGGAGAACACTGAAGCTTTCTTT
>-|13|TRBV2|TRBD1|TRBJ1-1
CASTQGGSTEAFF
TGTGCCAGCACCCAGGGGGGTAGCACTGAAGCTTTCTTT
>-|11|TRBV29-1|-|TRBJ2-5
CSALRDGEQYF
TGCAGCGCCTTACGAGACGGGGAGCAGTACTTC
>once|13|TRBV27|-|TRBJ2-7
CASRGQVSYEQYF
TGTGCCTCGAGAGGGCAGGTGTCCTACGAGCAGTACTTC
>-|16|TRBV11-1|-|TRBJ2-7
CASSPFRGGLSYEQYF
TGTGCCAGCAGCCCATTTAGGGGGGGCCTCTCCTACGAGCAGTACTTC
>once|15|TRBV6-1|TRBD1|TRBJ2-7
CASSDRTGISYEQYF
TGTGCCAGCAGTGATAGGACAGGGATATCCTACGAGCAGTACTTC
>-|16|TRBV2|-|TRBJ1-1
CASPGLEWLRDTEAFF
TGTGCCTCCCCGGGGCTTGAGTGGCTGAGGGACACTGAAGCTTTCTTT
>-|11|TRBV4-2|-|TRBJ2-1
CASSQGYEQFF
TGTGCCAGCAGCCAAGGATATGAGCAGTTCTTC
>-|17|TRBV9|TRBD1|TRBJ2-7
CASSVEGSGQGTYEQYF
TGTGCCAGCAGCGTAGAGGGGTCGGGACAGGGTACCTACGAGCAGTACTTC
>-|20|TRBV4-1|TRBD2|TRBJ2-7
CASSQVWTSYQIESSYEQYF
TGCGCCAGCAGCCAAGTTTGGACTAGCTATCAAATCGAGAGCTCCTACGAGCAGTACTTC
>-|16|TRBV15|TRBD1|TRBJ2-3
CATSRAGTGGTDTQYF
TGTGCCACCAGCAGAGCCGGGACAGGGGGGACAGATACGCAGTATTTT
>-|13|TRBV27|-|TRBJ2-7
CASRWDATYEQYF
TGTGCCAGCAGATGGGACGCAACCTACGAGCAGTACTTC
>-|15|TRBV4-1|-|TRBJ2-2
CASSPPLRTAGELFF
TGCGCCAGCAGCCCGCCCCTAAGGACGGCCGGGGAGCTGTTTTTT
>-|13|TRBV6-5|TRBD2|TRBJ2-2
CATAGGNTGELFF
TGTGCCACCGCGGGGGGGAACACCGGGGAGCTGTTTTTT
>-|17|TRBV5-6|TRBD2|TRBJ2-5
CASSFLQRGVLGETQYF
TGTGCCAGCAGCTTCCTTCAGCGGGGGGTGTTGGGAGAGACCCAGTACTTC
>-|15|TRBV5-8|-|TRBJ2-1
CASSPMLGGVNEQFF
TGTGCCAGCAGCCCAATGCTTGGCGGGGTGAATGAGCAGTTCTTC
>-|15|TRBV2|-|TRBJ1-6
CASNYEPNPNSPLHF
TGTGCCAGCAACTACGAACCTAACCCTAATTCACCCCTCCACTTT
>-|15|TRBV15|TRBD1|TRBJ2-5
CATSTPGQDPETQYF
TGTGCCACCAGCACCCCCGGACAGGACCCAGAGACCCAGTACTTC
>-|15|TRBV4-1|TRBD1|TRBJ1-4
CASSQFGTGYEKLFF
TGCGCCAGCAGCCAGTTCGGGACAGGGTATGAAAAACTGTTTTTT
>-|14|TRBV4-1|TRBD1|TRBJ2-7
CASSRRDRDNEQYF
TGCGCCAGCAGCCGCCGGGACAGGGACAACGAGCAGTACTTC